The 6 T cell receptor beta chains below all came from one sample that was sequenced in a study of coeliac disease. The study, taken as a whole, reports: Active celiac intraepithelial and lamina propria samples had lower TRB and TRG clonality than control samples.

Only in-frame clones appear in the TCRdb table, and some are missing; sequencing was by immunoSEQ multiplex PCR. The sample consists of thousands of clones, almost 70% of them appearing once. Their recognized antigens are unknown. Material: lamina propria lymphocytes from the gut. The receptors come from a woman in her late teens or twenties with active celiac disease.

Points on this clone: Other DNA sequences of this sample code for an identical CDR3. This rearrangement joins TRBV10-1 to TRBJ1-1; 9 nucleotides line up with TRBD1. CDR1 and CDR2 from the germline V gene are WNHNN and SYGVQD (reference sequence). The junction had 4 bases not matched to a gene; V was cut back by 4 bases and J by 1 base. The CDR3 length is 15 residues. The CDR3 loop is CASSVNRGPNTEAFF. For the CDR3, the DNA is TGCGCCAGCAGTGTAAACAGGGGGCCGAACACTGAAGCTTTCTTT.

The CDR3 is CASSLATASKQYF. The DNA for the CDR3 is TGTGCCAGCAGCTTAGCGACAGCATCCAAGCAGTACTTC. This chain uses TRBV7-9 with TRBJ2-7; weak D call: TRBD1 (5 bases). This CDR3 has 13 residues. Per the germline V gene, CDR1 is SEHNR and CDR2 is FQNEAQ (reference sequence). The germline V and J ends were trimmed by 0 bases and 8 bases, with 11 bases remaining between them.

The chain joins TRBV10-3 to TRBJ1-5; D is possibly TRBD1 (6 bases). Germline values: CDR1 ENHRY, CDR2 SYGVKD. Trimming stripped 1 base from V and 1 base from J, with 17 bases between. The CDR3 runs 18 residues. CDR3 in amino acids: CAISEWDTISSSNQPQHF. For the CDR3, the DNA is TGTGCCATCAGTGAGTGGGACACAATATCTTCCAGCAATCAGCCCCAGCATTTT.

This clone was seen a few times. This chain connects TRBV12-5 to TRBJ2-5; 7 nucleotides match TRBD2. Germline CDR1 LGHNT, CDR2 FRNRAP. The ends lost 0 bases at V and 5 bases at J; junction bases unmatched: 3. This CDR3 has 14 amino acids. Here the CDR3 DNA reads TGTGCTAGTGGTTTGGTACTCGGGGGGGAGACCCAGTACTTC. Encoded protein: CASGLVLGGETQYF.

Note on this clone: Other DNA sequences in this specimen translate into the identical CDR3. The chain has TRBV5-1 and TRBJ2-3; D unclear. V was clipped by 4 bases and J by 0 bases, with 6 bases between them. CDR3 length equals 13 residues. Looked up from germline, CDR1 is SGHRS and CDR2 is YFSETQ. CDR3 region: CASSLPSTDTQYF. The CDR3 DNA reads as TGCGCCAGCAGCCTCCCGAGCACAGATACGCAGTATTTT. Looking up the rest from reference TRBV5-1 and TRBJ2-3 gives the full variable domain: KAGVTQTPRYLIKTRGQQVTLSCSPISGHRSVSWYQQTPGQGLQFLFEYFSETQRNKGNFPGRFSGRQFSNSRSEMNVSTLELGDSALYLCASSLPSTDTQYFGPGTRLTVL.

The chain is built from TRBV4-1 and TRBJ2-7, with a tentative D call TRBD2 (6 bases). The length of the CDR3 is 15 residues. Trimming cost V 1 base and J 0 bases, with 10 bases left between them. The germline V gene has CDR1 MGHRA and CDR2 YSYEKL. The CDR3 nucleotides read TGCGCCAGCAGCCAAGTTGGGGGGAGCTCCTACGAGCAGTACTTC. Translation: CASSQVGGSSYEQYF.